A selection of T cell receptor beta chains follows, all from one sample in a study of cytomegalovirus exposure and HLA in healthy donors. Only in-frame clones appear in the TCRdb table, and some are missing; sequencing was by immunoSEQ multiplex PCR. Here the sample spans about 54,000 clones, more than 70% being singletons. Sample: PBMCs. The origin of the receptors is a woman between 18 and 29 years old in good health and CMV-seropositive. Both conserved end residues are part of each CDR3. The D gene is left open where the match is weak. Size values are once, few and many counts, or a class for expanded clones, and some rows have none.

j_gene: TRBJ1-2
d_gene: TRBD1
abundance: few
v_gene: TRBV6-5
CDR3aa: CASSPIGDRAGYTF
CDR3nt: TGTGCCAGCAGCCCGATCGGTGACAGGGCCGGCTACACCTTC

j_gene: TRBJ1-3
d_gene: -
abundance: -
v_gene: TRBV4-2
CDR3aa: CASSQGYRDGNTIYF
CDR3nt: TGTGCCAGCAGCCAAGGATACAGGGACGGAAACACCATATATTTT

j_gene: TRBJ2-1
d_gene: -
abundance: -
v_gene: TRBV5-1
CDR3aa: CASSLMATRSGEQFF
CDR3nt: TGCGCCAGCAGCTTGATGGCGACTAGGAGCGGCGAGCAGTTCTTC

j_gene: TRBJ1-3
d_gene: -
abundance: -
v_gene: TRBV28
CDR3aa: CASSPQGQTPGNTIYF
CDR3nt: TGTGCCAGCAGTCCCCAAGGACAGACACCTGGAAACACCATATATTTT

j_gene: TRBJ2-1
d_gene: TRBD2
abundance: -
v_gene: TRBV4-1
CDR3aa: CASSQGPLAGDLTYNEQFF
CDR3nt: TGCGCCAGCAGCCAAGGGCCCCTAGCGGGGGACCTGACCTACAATGAGCAGTTCTTC

j_gene: TRBJ2-7
d_gene: TRBD1
abundance: -
v_gene: TRBV27
CDR3aa: CASSSSRDRAYEQYF
CDR3nt: TGTGCCAGCAGTTCGAGTCGGGACAGGGCCTACGAGCAGTACTTC

j_gene: TRBJ1-1
d_gene: TRBD1
abundance: -
v_gene: TRBV7-9
CDR3aa: CASSPTGGLDPEAFF
CDR3nt: TGTGCCAGCAGCCCGACAGGGGGTTTGGATCCTGAAGCTTTCTTT

j_gene: TRBJ2-7
d_gene: -
abundance: -
v_gene: TRBV5-1
CDR3aa: CASSLFTPAIDRSSYEQYF
CDR3nt: TGCGCCAGCAGCTTGTTCACGCCCGCTATCGACAGGAGCTCCTACGAGCAGTACTTC

j_gene: TRBJ1-4
d_gene: -
abundance: -
v_gene: TRBV5-1
CDR3aa: CASSPNGVTNEKLFF
CDR3nt: TGCGCCAGCAGCCCCAACGGGGTAACTAATGAAAAACTGTTTTTT

j_gene: TRBJ1-1
d_gene: -
abundance: -
v_gene: TRBV7-2
CDR3aa: CASSPLGPEAFF
CDR3nt: TGTGCCAGCAGCCCCCTTGGCCCTGAAGCTTTCTTT

j_gene: TRBJ1-5
d_gene: -
abundance: -
v_gene: TRBV7-9
CDR3aa: CASSLTGEPQHF
CDR3nt: TGTGCCAGCAGCTTAACGGGTGAGCCCCAGCATTTT

j_gene: TRBJ2-5
d_gene: TRBD2
abundance: -
v_gene: TRBV6-4
CDR3aa: CASSAGAGAGQETQYF
CDR3nt: TGTGCCAGCAGTGCCGGAGCGGGGGCGGGACAAGAGACCCAGTACTTC

j_gene: TRBJ1-4
d_gene: -
abundance: -
v_gene: TRBV4-1
CDR3aa: CASSYTGTDEKLFF
CDR3nt: TGCGCCAGCAGCTATACCGGGACTGACGAAAAACTGTTTTTT

j_gene: TRBJ2-7
d_gene: -
abundance: -
v_gene: TRBV5-4
CDR3aa: CASSIEQGTYEQYF
CDR3nt: TGTGCCAGCAGCATTGAACAGGGTACCTACGAGCAGTACTTC

j_gene: TRBJ1-5
d_gene: -
abundance: -
v_gene: TRBV27
CDR3aa: CASKLSGYGNQPQHF
CDR3nt: TGTGCCAGTAAGTTGAGCGGCTACGGCAATCAGCCCCAGCATTTT

j_gene: TRBJ2-7
d_gene: TRBD2
abundance: -
v_gene: TRBV27
CDR3aa: CASSLRGLAGTYEQYF
CDR3nt: TGTGCCAGCAGTTTACGGGGACTAGCGGGGACATACGAGCAGTACTTC

j_gene: TRBJ2-5
d_gene: -
abundance: -
v_gene: TRBV28
CDR3aa: CASIPGYLSRGAQETQYF
CDR3nt: TGTGCCAGCATCCCAGGTTATTTGAGTCGGGGGGCCCAAGAGACCCAGTACTTC

j_gene: TRBJ1-2
d_gene: TRBD1
abundance: -
v_gene: TRBV28
CDR3aa: CASSFPTGANYGYTF
CDR3nt: TGTGCCAGCAGTTTCCCGACAGGGGCTAACTATGGCTACACCTTC

j_gene: TRBJ2-5
d_gene: -
abundance: -
v_gene: TRBV7-2
CDR3aa: CASSLSKFGGQETQYF
CDR3nt: TGTGCCAGCAGCTTATCTAAATTCGGGGGCCAAGAGACCCAGTACTTC

j_gene: TRBJ2-5
d_gene: -
abundance: -
v_gene: TRBV6-1
CDR3aa: CASSFSGEETQYF
CDR3nt: TGTGCCAGCAGTTTCTCGGGTGAAGAGACCCAGTACTTC

j_gene: TRBJ2-7
d_gene: TRBD1
abundance: -
v_gene: TRBV28
CDR3aa: CASSRDRGHWEPYEQYF
CDR3nt: TGTGCCAGCAGTCGGGACAGGGGGCATTGGGAACCCTACGAGCAGTACTTC

j_gene: TRBJ2-5
d_gene: TRBD2
abundance: -
v_gene: TRBV7-3
CDR3aa: CASSLAGGKETQYF
CDR3nt: TGTGCCAGCAGCCTAGCGGGGGGAAAAGAGACCCAGTACTTC

j_gene: TRBJ2-7
d_gene: TRBD2
abundance: few
v_gene: TRBV5-1
CDR3aa: CASSPGTSGPSSYEQYF
CDR3nt: TGCGCCAGCAGCCCCGGGACTAGCGGGCCGAGCTCCTACGAGCAGTACTTC

j_gene: TRBJ1-5
d_gene: TRBD1
abundance: -
v_gene: TRBV4-1
CDR3aa: CASSQDRKGQGRSQPQHF
CDR3nt: TGCGCCAGCAGCCAAGATCGGAAGGGACAGGGAAGGAGCCAGCCCCAGCATTTT

j_gene: TRBJ1-4
d_gene: -
abundance: -
v_gene: TRBV6-1
CDR3aa: CASSEKSTGNEKLFF
CDR3nt: TGTGCCAGCAGTGAAAAGTCTACGGGAAATGAAAAACTGTTTTTT

j_gene: TRBJ1-5
d_gene: TRBD1
abundance: -
v_gene: TRBV6-1
CDR3aa: CASSELGQRSNQPQHF
CDR3nt: TGTGCCAGCAGTGAACTGGGACAGAGAAGCAATCAGCCCCAGCATTTT

j_gene: TRBJ1-1
d_gene: TRBD1
abundance: -
v_gene: TRBV30
CDR3aa: CAWKGTDEFFIATEAFF
CDR3nt: TGTGCCTGGAAGGGGACAGATGAGTTCTTTATTGCCACTGAAGCTTTCTTT

j_gene: TRBJ1-2
d_gene: TRBD1
abundance: -
v_gene: TRBV5-6
CDR3aa: CASSRRDRFLGYTF
CDR3nt: TGTGCCAGCAGCCGACGGGACAGGTTCCTTGGCTACACCTTC

j_gene: TRBJ2-7
d_gene: -
abundance: -
v_gene: TRBV30
CDR3aa: CAWRELGEQYF
CDR3nt: TGTGCCTGGAGGGAACTAGGCGAGCAGTACTTC

j_gene: TRBJ1-4
d_gene: -
abundance: -
v_gene: TRBV5-1
CDR3aa: CASSTRLNEKLFF
CDR3nt: TGCGCCAGCAGCACGCGGTTGAATGAAAAACTGTTTTTT

j_gene: TRBJ2-1
d_gene: TRBD2
abundance: -
v_gene: TRBV19
CDR3aa: CASSPSGGALNEQFF
CDR3nt: TGTGCCAGTAGTCCAAGCGGGGGGGCCCTCAATGAGCAGTTCTTC

j_gene: TRBJ2-5
d_gene: TRBD1
abundance: once
v_gene: TRBV5-4
CDR3aa: CASSQGARSDRGETQYF
CDR3nt: TGTGCCAGCAGCCAAGGGGCCCGAAGTGACAGGGGCGAGACCCAGTACTTC

j_gene: TRBJ2-7
d_gene: TRBD2
abundance: once
v_gene: TRBV7-2
CDR3aa: CASSLDVAGGREQYF
CDR3nt: TGTGCCAGCAGCTTAGACGTAGCGGGGGGGCGGGAGCAGTACTTC

j_gene: TRBJ2-3
d_gene: TRBD2
abundance: -
v_gene: TRBV4-3
CDR3aa: CASSQNSGGTDTQYF
CDR3nt: TGCGCCAGCAGCCAAAATAGCGGGGGCACAGATACGCAGTATTTT

j_gene: TRBJ2-1
d_gene: TRBD2
abundance: -
v_gene: TRBV4-2
CDR3aa: CASSQPGTSGGAGEQFF
CDR3nt: TGTGCCAGCAGCCAACCCGGGACTAGCGGGGGGGCGGGTGAGCAGTTCTTC

j_gene: TRBJ1-2
d_gene: TRBD1
abundance: -
v_gene: TRBV6-1
CDR3aa: CASSTRGAYGYTF
CDR3nt: TGTGCCAGCAGTACCAGGGGGGCCTATGGCTACACCTTC

j_gene: TRBJ1-2
d_gene: -
abundance: -
v_gene: TRBV30
CDR3aa: CAWSLTPYGYTF
CDR3nt: TGTGCCTGGAGTCTGACACCCTATGGCTACACCTTC

j_gene: TRBJ2-1
d_gene: TRBD1
abundance: -
v_gene: TRBV29-1
CDR3aa: CSAEQGAGDEQFF
CDR3nt: TGCAGCGCCGAACAGGGGGCTGGAGATGAGCAGTTCTTC

j_gene: TRBJ2-7
d_gene: TRBD1
abundance: -
v_gene: TRBV7-6
CDR3aa: CASSPGTGEAYEQYF
CDR3nt: TGTGCCAGCAGCCCAGGGACAGGGGAGGCCTACGAGCAGTACTTC

j_gene: TRBJ2-7
d_gene: TRBD1
abundance: -
v_gene: TRBV23-1
CDR3aa: CASSQSTGGTGAYEQYF
CDR3nt: TGCGCCAGCAGTCAATCGACGGGGGGGACAGGGGCCTACGAGCAGTACTTC

j_gene: TRBJ1-2
d_gene: -
abundance: -
v_gene: TRBV4-1
CDR3aa: CASSQDKVQAWYGYTF
CDR3nt: TGCGCCAGCAGCCAAGATAAGGTACAGGCGTGGTATGGCTACACCTTC

j_gene: TRBJ1-6
d_gene: -
abundance: -
v_gene: TRBV30
CDR3aa: CAWSPSLSGFNSPLHF
CDR3nt: TGTGCCTGGAGTCCCTCCTTATCAGGGTTCAATTCACCCCTCCACTTT

j_gene: TRBJ1-4
d_gene: TRBD1
abundance: -
v_gene: TRBV30
CDR3aa: CAWSPKPGQSHEKLFF
CDR3nt: TGTGCCTGGAGTCCTAAACCGGGACAGAGCCATGAAAAACTGTTTTTT

j_gene: TRBJ1-1
d_gene: -
abundance: -
v_gene: TRBV19
CDR3aa: CASSIGGGYGEAFF
CDR3nt: TGTGCCAGTAGTATAGGTGGGGGGTACGGTGAAGCTTTCTTT

j_gene: TRBJ1-1
d_gene: -
abundance: once
v_gene: TRBV18
CDR3aa: CASSFSIGTGGTEAFF
CDR3nt: TGTGCCAGCTCATTTTCCATAGGGACGGGGGGCACTGAAGCTTTCTTT

j_gene: TRBJ1-6
d_gene: -
abundance: -
v_gene: TRBV5-4
CDR3aa: CASSSDRNSPLHF
CDR3nt: TGTGCCAGCAGCTCCGACAGAAATTCACCCCTCCACTTT

j_gene: TRBJ2-7
d_gene: TRBD2
abundance: -
v_gene: TRBV11-2
CDR3aa: CASSSPLAGGPSEQYF
CDR3nt: TGTGCCAGCAGCTCCCCCCTAGCGGGGGGGCCGTCCGAGCAGTACTTC